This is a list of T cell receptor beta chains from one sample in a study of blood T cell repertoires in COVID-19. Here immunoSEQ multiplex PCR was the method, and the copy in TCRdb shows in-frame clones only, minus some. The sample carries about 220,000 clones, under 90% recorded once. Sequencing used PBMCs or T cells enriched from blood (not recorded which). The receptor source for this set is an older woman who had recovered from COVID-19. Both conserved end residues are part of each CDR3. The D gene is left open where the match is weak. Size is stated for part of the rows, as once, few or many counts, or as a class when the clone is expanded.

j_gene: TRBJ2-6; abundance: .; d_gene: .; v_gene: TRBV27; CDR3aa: CASSLGRAGANVLTF; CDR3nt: TGTGCCAGCAGTTTGGGCAGGGCTGGGGCCAACGTCCTGACTTTC
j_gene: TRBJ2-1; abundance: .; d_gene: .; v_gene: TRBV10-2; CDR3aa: CASSDRASSIRDEQFF; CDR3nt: TGCGCCAGCAGTGATCGGGCTAGCTCGATTCGGGATGAGCAGTTCTTC
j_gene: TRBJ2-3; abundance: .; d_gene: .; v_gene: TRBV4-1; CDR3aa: CASSFSDNTDTQYF; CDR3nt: TGCGCCAGCAGCTTCAGCGATAACACAGATACGCAGTATTTT
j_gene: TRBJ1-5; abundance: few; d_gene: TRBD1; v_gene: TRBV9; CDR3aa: CASSVDNRDRGHSNQPQHF; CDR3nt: TGTGCCAGCAGCGTAGATAATCGGGACAGGGGCCATAGCAATCAGCCCCAGCATTTT
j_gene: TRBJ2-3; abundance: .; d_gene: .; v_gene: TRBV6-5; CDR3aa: CASRRGTYTDTQYF; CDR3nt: TGTGCCAGCAGGCGCGGGACCTACACAGATACGCAGTATTTT
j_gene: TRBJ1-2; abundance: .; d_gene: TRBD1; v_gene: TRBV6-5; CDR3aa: CASKQGPEGYTF; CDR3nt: TGTGCCAGCAAACAGGGGCCGGAAGGCTACACCTTC
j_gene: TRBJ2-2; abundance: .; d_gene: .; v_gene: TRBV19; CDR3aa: CASSRREGLGELFF; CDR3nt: TGTGCCAGTAGCCGAAGAGAGGGCCTCGGGGAGCTGTTTTTT
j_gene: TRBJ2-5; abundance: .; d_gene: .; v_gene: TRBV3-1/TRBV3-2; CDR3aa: CASSLRGSGQETQYF; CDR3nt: TGTGCCAGCAGCCTCAGGGGCAGCGGACAAGAGACCCAGTACTTC
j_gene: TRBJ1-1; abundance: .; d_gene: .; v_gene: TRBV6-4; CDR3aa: CASSVQGGTEAFF; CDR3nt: TGTGCCAGCAGTGTTCAGGGAGGGACTGAAGCTTTCTTT
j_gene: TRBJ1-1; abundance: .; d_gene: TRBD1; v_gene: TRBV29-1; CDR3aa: CSGQTGGAAPEAFF; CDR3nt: TGCAGCGGGCAGACAGGGGGCGCCGCGCCTGAAGCTTTCTTT
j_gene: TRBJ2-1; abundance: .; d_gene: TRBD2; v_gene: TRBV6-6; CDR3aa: CASARGGGGKFF; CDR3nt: TGTGCCAGCGCCCGGGGGGGCGGGGGTAAGTTCTTC
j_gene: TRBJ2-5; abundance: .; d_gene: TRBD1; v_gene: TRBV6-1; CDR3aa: CASSAGQGRVGETQYF; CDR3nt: TGTGCCAGCAGTGCAGGACAGGGAAGAGTAGGAGAGACCCAGTACTTC
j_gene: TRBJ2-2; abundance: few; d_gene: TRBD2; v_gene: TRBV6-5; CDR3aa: CASLPPGLVVGELFF; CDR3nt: TGTGCCAGCTTACCCCCGGGACTAGTCGTCGGGGAGCTGTTTTTT
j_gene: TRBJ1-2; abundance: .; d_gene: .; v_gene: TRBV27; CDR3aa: CASRPGGPNGYTF; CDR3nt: TGTGCCAGCAGGCCCGGGGGGCCAAATGGCTACACCTTC
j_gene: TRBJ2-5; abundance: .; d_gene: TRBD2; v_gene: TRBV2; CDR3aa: CASSELRGGQETQYF; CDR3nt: TGTGCCAGCAGTGAGTTGCGGGGGGGCCAAGAGACCCAGTACTTC
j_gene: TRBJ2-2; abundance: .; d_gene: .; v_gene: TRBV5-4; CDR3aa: CASSLSVNTGELFF; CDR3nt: TGTGCCAGCAGCTTGTCCGTGAACACCGGGGAGCTGTTTTTT
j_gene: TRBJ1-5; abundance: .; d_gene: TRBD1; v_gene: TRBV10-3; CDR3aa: CATSGTGGVNSNQPQHF; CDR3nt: TGTGCCACCTCCGGGACAGGGGGGGTTAATAGCAATCAGCCCCAGCATTTT
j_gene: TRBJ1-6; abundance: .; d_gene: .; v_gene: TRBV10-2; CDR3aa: CASRTADSSYNSPLHF; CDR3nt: TGCGCCAGCCGAACGGCAGACAGCTCCTATAATTCACCCCTCCACTTT
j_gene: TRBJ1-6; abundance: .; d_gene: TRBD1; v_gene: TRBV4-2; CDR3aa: CASSREGGQGNSPLHF; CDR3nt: TGTGCCAGCAGCCGCGAAGGGGGACAGGGCAATTCACCCCTCCACTTT
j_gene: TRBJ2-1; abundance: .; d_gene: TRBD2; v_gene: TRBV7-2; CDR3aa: CASSLHGGDSYNEQFF; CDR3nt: TGTGCCAGCAGCTTACACGGGGGGGATTCCTACAATGAGCAGTTCTTC
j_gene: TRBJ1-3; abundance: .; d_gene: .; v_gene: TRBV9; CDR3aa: CASSVATRGSGNTIYF; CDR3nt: TGTGCCAGCAGCGTAGCTACAAGGGGGTCTGGAAACACCATATATTTT
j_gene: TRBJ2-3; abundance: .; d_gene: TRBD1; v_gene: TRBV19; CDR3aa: CASSRQGVTDTQYF; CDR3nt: TGTGCCAGTAGTCGACAGGGAGTCACAGATACGCAGTATTTT
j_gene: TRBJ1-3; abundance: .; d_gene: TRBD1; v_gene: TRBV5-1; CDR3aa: CASSLTTGAGGNTIYF; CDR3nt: TGCGCCAGCAGTCTCACGACAGGGGCCGGTGGAAACACCATATATTTT
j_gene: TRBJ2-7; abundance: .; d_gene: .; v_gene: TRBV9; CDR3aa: CASSARMRTEQYF; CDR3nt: TGTGCCAGCAGCGCCCGAATGAGAACCGAGCAGTACTTC
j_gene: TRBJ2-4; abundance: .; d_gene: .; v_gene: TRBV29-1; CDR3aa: CSFSWGPSSQNIQYF; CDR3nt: TGCAGTTTTTCGTGGGGGCCTAGTAGCCAAAACATTCAGTACTTC
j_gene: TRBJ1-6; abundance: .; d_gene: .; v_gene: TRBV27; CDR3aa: CASSPAGGYGSPLHF; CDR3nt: TGTGCCAGCAGCCCCGCTGGGGGGTACGGTTCACCCCTCCACTTT
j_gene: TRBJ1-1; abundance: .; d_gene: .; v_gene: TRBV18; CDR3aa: CASSPQRENTEAFF; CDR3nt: TGTGCCAGCTCACCACAGAGGGAGAACACTGAAGCTTTCTTT
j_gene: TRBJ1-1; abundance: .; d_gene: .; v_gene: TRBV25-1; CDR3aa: CASSLTGNTEAFF; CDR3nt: TGTGCCAGCAGTCTCACGGGGAACACTGAAGCTTTCTTT
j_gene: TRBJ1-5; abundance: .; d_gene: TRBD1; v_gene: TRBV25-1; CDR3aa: CASSEQGAGDQHF; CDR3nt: TGTGCCAGCAGTGAACAGGGGGCAGGGGATCAGCATTTT
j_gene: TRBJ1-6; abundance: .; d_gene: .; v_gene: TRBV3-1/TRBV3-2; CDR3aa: CASSQGRTGNSPLHF; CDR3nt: TGTGCCAGCAGCCAAGGTAGGACGGGGAATTCACCCCTCCACTTT
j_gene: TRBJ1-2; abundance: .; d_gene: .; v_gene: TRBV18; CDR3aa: CASSPLGQNYGYTF; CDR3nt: TGTGCCAGCTCACCCCTCGGACAGAACTATGGCTACACCTTC
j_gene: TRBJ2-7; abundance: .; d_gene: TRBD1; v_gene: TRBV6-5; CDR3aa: CASLSGGFPYEQYF; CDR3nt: TGTGCCAGCCTATCAGGGGGCTTCCCCTACGAGCAGTACTTC
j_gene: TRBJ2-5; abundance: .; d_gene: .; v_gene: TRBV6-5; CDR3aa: CASSYRGRQETQYF; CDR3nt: TGTGCCAGCAGTTACCGCGGTCGACAAGAGACCCAGTACTTC
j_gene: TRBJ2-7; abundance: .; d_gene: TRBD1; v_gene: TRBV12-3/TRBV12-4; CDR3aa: CASSRTGPYEQYF; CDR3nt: TGTGCCAGTAGCCGGACAGGCCCCTACGAGCAGTACTTC
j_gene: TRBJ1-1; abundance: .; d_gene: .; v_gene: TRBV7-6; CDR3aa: CASSKKQGWDTEAFF; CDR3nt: TGTGCCAGCAGCAAAAAGCAGGGTTGGGACACTGAAGCTTTCTTT
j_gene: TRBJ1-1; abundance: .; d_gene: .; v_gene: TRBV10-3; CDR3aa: CAISGQGLGTEAFF; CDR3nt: TGTGCCATCAGTGGGCAGGGGCTGGGTACTGAAGCTTTCTTT
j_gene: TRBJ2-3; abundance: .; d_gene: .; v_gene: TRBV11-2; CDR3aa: CASSLDQEDTQYF; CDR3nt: TGTGCCAGCAGCTTAGATCAGGAAGATACGCAGTATTTT
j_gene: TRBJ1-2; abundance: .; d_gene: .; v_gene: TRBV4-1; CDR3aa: CASSQELSVYGYTF; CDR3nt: TGCGCCAGCAGCCAAGAGTTGTCCGTCTATGGCTACACCTTC
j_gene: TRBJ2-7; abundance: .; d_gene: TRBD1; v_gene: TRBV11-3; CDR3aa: CASSPPSGQGVNEQYF; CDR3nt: TGTGCCAGCAGCCCACCTTCGGGACAGGGTGTTAACGAGCAGTACTTC
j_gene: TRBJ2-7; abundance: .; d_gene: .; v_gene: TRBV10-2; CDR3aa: CASSAPFDMGEQYF; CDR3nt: TGCGCCAGCAGCGCCCCCTTTGACATGGGCGAGCAGTACTTC
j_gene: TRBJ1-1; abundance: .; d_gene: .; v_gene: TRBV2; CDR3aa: CASSGLGAWIEAFF; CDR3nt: TGTGCCAGCAGTGGGCTGGGGGCGTGGATTGAAGCTTTCTTT
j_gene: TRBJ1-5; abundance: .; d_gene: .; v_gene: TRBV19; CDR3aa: CASRGRAAWDQPQHF; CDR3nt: TGTGCCAGCAGGGGCCGGGCGGCTTGGGATCAGCCCCAGCATTTT
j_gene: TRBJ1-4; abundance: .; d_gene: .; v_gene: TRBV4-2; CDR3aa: CASSQDWRQSGEKLFF; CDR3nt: TGTGCCAGCAGCCAAGATTGGCGTCAGTCAGGCGAAAAACTGTTTTTT
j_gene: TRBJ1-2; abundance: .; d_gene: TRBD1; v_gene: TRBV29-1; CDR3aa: CSVLGQHYGYTF; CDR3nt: TGCAGCGTTTTGGGACAGCACTATGGCTACACCTTC
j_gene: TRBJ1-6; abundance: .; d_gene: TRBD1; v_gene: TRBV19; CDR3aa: CASNLVGQGIPGNSPLHF; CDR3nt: TGTGCCAGTAATCTCGTGGGACAGGGAATCCCCGGTAATTCACCCCTCCACTTT
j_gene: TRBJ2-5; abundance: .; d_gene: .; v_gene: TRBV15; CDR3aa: CATSIGPATQYF; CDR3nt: TGTGCCACCAGCATTGGGCCTGCGACCCAGTACTTC
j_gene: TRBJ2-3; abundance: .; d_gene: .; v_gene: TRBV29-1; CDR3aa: CSLEPYTDTQYF; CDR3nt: TGCAGCTTAGAACCTTACACAGATACGCAGTATTTT
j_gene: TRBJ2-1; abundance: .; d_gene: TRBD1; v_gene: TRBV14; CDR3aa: CASNTGGAYNEQFF; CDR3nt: TGTGCCAGCAACACAGGGGGCGCCTACAATGAGCAGTTCTTC
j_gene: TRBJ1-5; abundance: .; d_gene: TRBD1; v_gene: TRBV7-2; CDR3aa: CASSIRGDLHSNQPQHF; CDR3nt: TGTGCCAGCAGCATCAGGGGGGACCTACATAGCAATCAGCCCCAGCATTTT
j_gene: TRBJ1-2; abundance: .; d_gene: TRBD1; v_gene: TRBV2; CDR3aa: CASSEGYRGRRNYGYTF; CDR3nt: TGTGCCAGCAGTGAAGGTTACAGGGGGCGGAGAAACTATGGCTACACCTTC
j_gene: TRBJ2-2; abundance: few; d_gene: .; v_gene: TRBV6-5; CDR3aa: CASSSDTGELFF; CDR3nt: TGTGCCAGCAGCTCCGACACCGGGGAGCTGTTTTTT
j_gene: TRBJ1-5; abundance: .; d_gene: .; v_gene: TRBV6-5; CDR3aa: CASSYSDSLGQPQHF; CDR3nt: TGTGCCAGCAGTTACTCGGACAGTCTGGGGCAGCCCCAGCATTTT
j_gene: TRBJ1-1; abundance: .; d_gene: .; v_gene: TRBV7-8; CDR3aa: CASSLNRNTEAFF; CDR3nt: TGTGCCAGCAGCTTAAACAGGAACACTGAAGCTTTCTTT